Listed below are T cell receptor beta chains from one sample, sequenced in a study of OX40 agonist ivuxolimab in advanced cancers. Repertoires were generated with immunoSEQ multiplex PCR, while TCRdb's copy carries only in-frame clones and drops some. The sample records tens of thousands of clones, 80% to 90% being singletons. Sequenced material: CD4+ or CD8+ T cells sorted from blood, taken in a trial of the OX40 agonist ivuxolimab. These receptors came from an adult with an advanced solid tumor such as melanoma, head and neck, liver or kidney cancer. Both conserved end residues are part of each CDR3. A D gene is named only where the DNA matches it firmly.

>-|TRBV28|TRBJ1-3
CAGIPSSGNTIYF
>TRBD1|TRBV5-4|TRBJ1-2
CASSAGTDFTYGYTF
>-|TRBV5-6|TRBJ2-6
CASSSRGRAGANVLTF
>-|TRBV4-1|TRBJ2-7
CANPMERF
>-|TRBV5-4|TRBJ2-7
CASSWGWEFGEQYF
>TRBD1|TRBV27|TRBJ2-2
CASSPDLGQGSNTGELFF
>TRBD1|TRBV11-2|TRBJ2-7
CASSSQGDSYEQYF
>-|TRBV14|TRBJ1-1
CASSPGEFAEAFF
>TRBD1|TRBV18|TRBJ1-1
CASSPQGTGPLGEAFF
>-|TRBV10-2|TRBJ2-3
CASSVGSATDTQYF
>-|TRBV7-8|TRBJ2-1
CASSLGWGSDEQFF
>TRBD2|TRBV5-4|TRBJ2-3
CASSRGLAGVTDTQYF
>-|TRBV5-1|TRBJ1-1
CASSLSGGSEAFF
>TRBD1|TRBV15|TRBJ1-2
CATSREVQGAVVSYGYTF
>TRBD1|TRBV7-6|TRBJ2-5
CASSPRTGQETQYF
>-|TRBV4-1|TRBJ2-3
CASSQDFYTTDTQYF
>-|TRBV5-5|TRBJ1-1
CASTPFRMNTEAFF
>-|TRBV19|TRBJ2-7
CASSMGAAALEQYF
>-|TRBV13|TRBJ1-1
CASSSSPSSGGTEAFF
>TRBD1|TRBV11-2|TRBJ2-7
CASSLAGQGMWEQYF
>TRBD1|TRBV5-1|TRBJ2-5
CASSAGTGRPETQYF
>-|TRBV6-4|TRBJ2-5
CASSPQETQYF
>TRBD1|TRBV19|TRBJ2-2
CASSTPTGTGSTGELFF
>-|TRBV7-9|TRBJ1-5
CASSLNYQPQHF
>-|TRBV10-3|TRBJ2-3
CAISTGLGTDTQYF
>-|TRBV2|TRBJ1-1
CASSVGFEGTEAFF
>-|TRBV4-2|TRBJ1-5
CASSQDLGGSNQPQHF
>-|TRBV6-6|TRBJ2-3
CASSYRTDTQYF
>TRBD1|TRBV30|TRBJ1-5
CAWSRAGGGFDPQHF
>-|TRBV6-6|TRBJ2-3
CASSYSSGPLSTQYF
>-|TRBV28|TRBJ2-1
CASSPGTVFYNEQFF
>-|TRBV2|TRBJ2-6
CASSTGPPGANVLTF
>TRBD1|TRBV7-2|TRBJ1-2
CASSPSTGVYGYTF
>-|TRBV28|TRBJ1-6
CASSFGVSSYNSPLHF
>TRBD1|TRBV10-3|TRBJ2-1
CAISVPGQGANEQFF
>-|TRBV4-1|TRBJ1-4
CASSQDQVGGMEKLFF
>-|TRBV7-2|TRBJ2-1
CASSLWSSSYNEQFF
>-|TRBV10-3|TRBJ2-2
CAISESMAGELFF
>TRBD1|TRBV11-2|TRBJ1-2
CASSLDRPTNYGYTF
>-|TRBV7-2|TRBJ2-7
CASSLRVYPYEQYF
>TRBD2|TRBV18|TRBJ2-7
CASSPRTSGRNEQYF
>-|TRBV6-1|TRBJ1-1
CASSEGRRSAFF
>TRBD2|TRBV6-5|TRBJ2-1
CASSGRGVREQFF
>TRBD2|TRBV5-4|TRBJ2-7
CASSSRLAGVEQYF
>TRBD2|TRBV5-5|TRBJ2-1
CASSRRSGGHNEQFF